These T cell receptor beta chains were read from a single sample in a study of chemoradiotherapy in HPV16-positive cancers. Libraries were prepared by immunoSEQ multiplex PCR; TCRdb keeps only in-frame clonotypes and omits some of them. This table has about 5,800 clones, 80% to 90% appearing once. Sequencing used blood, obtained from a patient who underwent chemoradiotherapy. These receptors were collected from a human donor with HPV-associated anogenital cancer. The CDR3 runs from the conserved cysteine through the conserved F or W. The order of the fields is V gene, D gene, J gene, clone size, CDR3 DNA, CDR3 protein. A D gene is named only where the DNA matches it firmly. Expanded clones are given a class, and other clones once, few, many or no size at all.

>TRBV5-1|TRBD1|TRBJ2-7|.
TGCGCCAGCAGGATGACAGGGTCTTATGGGGACGAGCAGTACTTC
CASRMTGSYGDEQYF
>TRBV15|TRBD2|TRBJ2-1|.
TGTGCCACCAGCGAAGGGGTAGCGGGAGGTAGTGAGCAGTTCTTC
CATSEGVAGGSEQFF
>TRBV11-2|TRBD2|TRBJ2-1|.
TGTGCCAGCAGCTTAGTGAGGACTAGCGTCAATGAGCAGTTCTTC
CASSLVRTSVNEQFF
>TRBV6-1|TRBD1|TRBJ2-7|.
TGTGCCAGCAGTATCAGGGGGCTGGAATCCTACGAGCAGTACTTC
CASSIRGLESYEQYF
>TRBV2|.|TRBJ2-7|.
TGTGCCAGGTCCGGACTGGAAGGGTACGAGCAGTACTTC
CARSGLEGYEQYF
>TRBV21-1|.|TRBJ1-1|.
TGTGCCAGCAGCACGCGACGGGGACACAAGAACACTGAAGCTTTCTTT
CASSTRRGHKNTEAFF
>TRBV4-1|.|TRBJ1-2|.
TGCGCCAGCAGCCAAGGCCCCGGGACACAAAACTATGGCTACACCTTC
CASSQGPGTQNYGYTF
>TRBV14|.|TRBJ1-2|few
TGTGCCAGCAGACTTGGAGCTAGCTATGGCTACACCTTC
CASRLGASYGYTF
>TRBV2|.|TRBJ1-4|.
TGTGCCAGCAGTGAAAGGCGCCGGGCAACTAATGAAAAACTGTTTTTT
CASSERRRATNEKLFF
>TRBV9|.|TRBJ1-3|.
TGTGCCAGCAGCGTAGGCACAGGGATCTCTGGAAACACCATATATTTT
CASSVGTGISGNTIYF
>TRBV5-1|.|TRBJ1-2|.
TGCGCCAGCAGCTTGCCAGGTACAGGGTATGGCTACACCTTC
CASSLPGTGYGYTF
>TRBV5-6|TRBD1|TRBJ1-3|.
TGTGCCAGCAGCTTGGTGAATCAGGGGGCGAGAAACACCATATATTTT
CASSLVNQGARNTIYF
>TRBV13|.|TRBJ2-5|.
TGTGCCAGCAGCTTGGCTCTGCAAGAGACCCAGTACTTC
CASSLALQETQYF
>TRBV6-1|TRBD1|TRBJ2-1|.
TGTGCCAGCAGTGAAATGGGACAGGTGAGCAATGAGCAGTTCTTC
CASSEMGQVSNEQFF
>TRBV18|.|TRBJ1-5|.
TGTGCCAGCTCACCACGGAGCGGGTTTGAGAGCAATCAGCCCCAGCATTTT
CASSPRSGFESNQPQHF
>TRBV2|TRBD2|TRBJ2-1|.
TGTGCCAGCAACCGGGATGGGGGGGATGAGCAGTTCTTC
CASNRDGGDEQFF
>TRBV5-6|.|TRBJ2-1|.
TGTGCCAGCAGCTTTGCCCCACAGGGGAGGAGTGTTGGACGCAATGAGCAGTTCTTC
CASSFAPQGRSVGRNEQFF
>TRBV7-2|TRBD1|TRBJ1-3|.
TGTGCCAGCAGCAAAGAGGCTACAGGGGCCGGAAACACCATATATTTT
CASSKEATGAGNTIYF
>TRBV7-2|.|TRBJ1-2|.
TGTGCCAGCAGCTCGCGTGACGGAAAGACCTATGGCTACACCTTC
CASSSRDGKTYGYTF
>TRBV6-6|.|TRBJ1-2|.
TGTGCCAGCAGTTCCTCGGGGTTCGACTATGGCTACACCTTC
CASSSSGFDYGYTF
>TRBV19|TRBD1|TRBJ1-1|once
TGTGCCAGTAGTCCCTGGACAGGGTGGGCGAACACTGAAGCTTTCTTT
CASSPWTGWANTEAFF
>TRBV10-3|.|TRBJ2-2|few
TGTGCCATGAGTGAATGGGGGAACACCGGGGAGCTGTTTTTT
CAMSEWGNTGELFF
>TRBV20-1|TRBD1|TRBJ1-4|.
TGCAGTGCTAGTTCTACAGGGGGTACTGTTTTT
CSASSTGGTVF
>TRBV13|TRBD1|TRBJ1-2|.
TGTGCCAGCAGCTTGCGGACAGGTACTTACACCTTC
CASSLRTGTYTF
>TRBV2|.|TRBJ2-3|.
TGTGCCAGCAAACGTACAGATACGCAGTATTTT
CASKRTDTQYF
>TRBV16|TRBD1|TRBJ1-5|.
TGTGCCAGCAGCCAATCGGAGGGGGCCAATCAGCCCCAGCATTTT
CASSQSEGANQPQHF
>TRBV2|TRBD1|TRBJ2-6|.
TGTGCCAGCAGTGAGCACGGACAGGGGACCGGGGCCAACGTCCTGACTTTC
CASSEHGQGTGANVLTF
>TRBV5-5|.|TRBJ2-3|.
TGTGCCAGCAGCTTGAGTAGCACAGATACGCAGTATTTT
CASSLSSTDTQYF
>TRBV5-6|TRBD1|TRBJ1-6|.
TGTGCCAGCAGCTTGGACGTCAGGGGGAATTCACCCCTCCACTTT
CASSLDVRGNSPLHF
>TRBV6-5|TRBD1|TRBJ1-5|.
TGTGCCAGCAGTCCCCGGGACAGGCCCTCAGGGGCCCAGCATTTT
CASSPRDRPSGAQHF
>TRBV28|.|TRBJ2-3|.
TGTGCCAGCAGTCCCCCGGACAGAATCACAGATACGCAGTATTTT
CASSPPDRITDTQYF
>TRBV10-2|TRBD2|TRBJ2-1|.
TGCGCCAGCAGTGGGGGACTAGCGGGAGAAGTTGTATTGGTCCATGAGCAGTTCTTC
CASSGGLAGEVVLVHEQFF
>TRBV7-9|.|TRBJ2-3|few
TGTGCCAGCAGCCTTGAGGCAGATACGCAGTATTTT
CASSLEADTQYF
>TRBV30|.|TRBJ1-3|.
TGTGCCTGGAGCAGGGTCCGGGTTTCTGGAAACACCATATATTTT
CAWSRVRVSGNTIYF
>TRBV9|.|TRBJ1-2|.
TGTGCCAGCAGTCCTACCGGGGCTAACTATGGCTACACCTTC
CASSPTGANYGYTF
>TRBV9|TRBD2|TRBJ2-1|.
TGTGCCAGTCGGGGGGAGGGCCAGTACAATGAGCAGTTCTTC
CASRGEGQYNEQFF
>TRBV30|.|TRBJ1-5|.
TGTGCCTGGGGCCGGGACGGAACCAATCAGCCCCAGCATTTT
CAWGRDGTNQPQHF
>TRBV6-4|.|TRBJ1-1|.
TGTGCCAGCAGTGACGGTTGGGGGCGAGCTTTCTTT
CASSDGWGRAFF
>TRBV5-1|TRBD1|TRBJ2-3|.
TGCGCCAGCAGACTGGGACAGGATATCGATACGCAGTATTTT
CASRLGQDIDTQYF
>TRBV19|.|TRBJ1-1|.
TGTGCCAGTAGTATAGTGTACGGGACTGAAGCTTTCTTT
CASSIVYGTEAFF
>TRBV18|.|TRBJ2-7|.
TGTGCCAGCTCGGCTTCTCCGGGACAACCCTACGAGCAGTACTTC
CASSASPGQPYEQYF
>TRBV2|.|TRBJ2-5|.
TGTGCCAGCAGAACAGGGTTACGACGAACGGGGCAAGAGACCCAGTACTTC
CASRTGLRRTGQETQYF
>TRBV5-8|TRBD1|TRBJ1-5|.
TGTGCCAGCAGCTTGAGAGGGACAGGGAATCAGCCCCAGCATTTT
CASSLRGTGNQPQHF
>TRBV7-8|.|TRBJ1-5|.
TGTGCCAGCAGCTCGGGTACCAGCCATCAGCCCCAGCATTTT
CASSSGTSHQPQHF